The 19 T cell receptor beta chains reported below all come from one sample, sequenced in a study of cytomegalovirus exposure and HLA in healthy donors. PCR involved 60 Vbeta and 13 Jbeta primers. The repertoire was sequenced with immunoSEQ multiplex PCR; TCRdb's copy has only in-frame clones and lacks some. The sample has about 170,000 clones, under 80% seen once. Sequenced sample: PBMCs. Receptor source: a female donor in good health and CMV-seronegative.

This clone came up a few times. The chain carries TRBV15 and TRBJ1-5, with 11 bases that match TRBD1. Germline V gives CDR1 LNHNV, CDR2 YYDKDF (reference sequence). The CDR3 is made up of 15 amino acids. The V segment lost 4 bases and the J segment 3 bases; nucleotides outside the gene matches: 2. The chain's CDR3 is CATSKGQGVNQPQHF. The CDR3 region has the DNA TGTGCCACCAGCAAGGGACAGGGGGTCAATCAGCCCCAGCATTTT.

The rearrangement joins TRBV10-2 to TRBJ2-1; possible D gene TRBD2, 6 bases. The V gene's germline CDR1 is WSHSY and CDR2 SAAADI. Deletions cut 8 bases from V and 0 bases from J, with 11 bases between. The CDR3 has 14 residues. The CDR3 sequence: CASQPGDSYNEQFF. The DNA of the CDR3 is TGCGCCAGCCAACCGGGAGACTCCTACAATGAGCAGTTCTTC.

V is TRBV29-1 and J is TRBJ2-1, with TRBD2 matching over 7 bases. This CDR3 has 14 residues. Trimming removed 6 bases from V and 7 bases from J; junction bases left unmatched: 12. Germline values: CDR1 SQVTM, CDR2 ANQGSEA. This chain's CDR3 is CSVRWEGLRNEQFF. The CDR3 coding sequence is TGCAGCGTCCGGTGGGAGGGCCTTCGAAATGAGCAGTTCTTC.

Concerning this clone itself: This specimen includes other DNA sequences encoding the same CDR3. The rearrangement uses TRBV19 and TRBJ1-5; 9 bases match TRBD1. Trimming took 3 bases from V and 1 from J; bases not matched to a gene: 1. The length of the CDR3 is 15 residues. The germline CDR1 and CDR2 sequences are LNHDA and SQIVND (reference sequence). DNA for the CDR3: TGTGCCAGTAGTATTGACAGGGGGAGCAATCAGCCCCAGCATTTT. Its protein is CASSIDRGSNQPQHF.

This sequence joins TRBV28 and TRBJ2-1; 11 bases match TRBD2. V dropped 3 bases and J dropped 6; count of bases not matched to a gene: 13. Germline V gives CDR1 MDHEN, CDR2 SYDVKM. This CDR3 has 18 residues. DNA for the CDR3: TGTGCCAGCAGTTTGTTCCTAGCGGGGGGATCTACCAGCAATGAGCAGTTCTTC. It encodes CASSLFLAGGSTSNEQFF.

The gene calls are TRBV19 and TRBJ1-6, with 7 bases that match TRBD1. With 5 bases clipped from V and 4 bases from J, the junction kept 5 bases outside the gene matches. Germline V gene data show CDR1 as LNHDA and CDR2 as SQIVND (reference sequence). CDR3 length: 15 residues. For the CDR3, the DNA is TGTGCCAGTAGTTTCGACAGGGAGTATAATTCACCCCTCCACTTT. It yields the protein CASSFDREYNSPLHF.

The CDR3 here is CASSPPSSGRRTDTQYF. CDR3 DNA sequence: TGTGCCAGCTCACCACCGTCTAGCGGGAGACGCACAGATACGCAGTATTTT. The chain carries TRBV18 and TRBJ2-3, with 10 positions matching TRBD2. The germline V gene has CDR1 KGHSH and CDR2 LQKENI. The CDR3 covers 17 residues. The J segment lost 1 base and the V segment lost 0 bases, leaving 4 bases of the junction unmatched. Full variable domain (missing parts from reference TRBV18 and TRBJ2-3): NAGVMQNPRHLVRRRGQEARLRCSPMKGHSHVYWYRQLPEEGLKFMVYLQKENIIDESGMPKERFSAEFPKEGPSILRIQQVVRGDSAAYFCASSPPSSGRRTDTQYFGPGTRLTVL.

The chain carries TRBV5-1 and TRBJ2-5, with a tentative D call TRBD1 (6 bases). Germline V CDR1 and CDR2: SGHRS, YFSETQ. The CDR3 extends over 13 amino acids. V lost 3 bases and J lost 2, with 8 bases in between. The chain's CDR3 is CASSSTGQETQYF. DNA for the CDR3: TGCGCCAGCAGCTCGACAGGTCAAGAGACCCAGTACTTC.

J is TRBJ1-2 and V is TRBV28; TRBD1 matches at 8 bases. CDR1 is MDHEN and CDR2 is SYDVKM in the germline V gene. The CDR3 loop spans 14 amino acids. The V gene end was trimmed by 6 bases and the J gene end by 7 bases; junction bases not matched to a gene: 10. The CDR3 loop reads CASRDLQGAPGYTF. The CDR3 DNA reads as TGTGCCAGCAGGGACCTTCAGGGGGCGCCTGGCTACACCTTC.

This chain uses TRBV7-7 with TRBJ2-1; 7 positions match TRBD2. This CDR3 has 15 amino acids. Germline lookup yields CDR1 SSHAT and CDR2 FNYEAQ (reference sequence). J gave up 4 bases and V 1 base, and 4 bases lay outside the gene matches. The CDR3 bases are TGTGCCAGCAGCTTAGATAGCGGGCCATACAATGAGCAGTTCTTC. It yields the protein CASSLDSGPYNEQFF.

This clone has only a few counts. The rearrangement links TRBV28 to TRBJ2-3, with TRBD2 matching over 13 bases. The CDR3 consists of 14 residues. J was trimmed by 4 bases and V by 8 bases; bases with no gene match: 3. The germline CDR1 and CDR2 sequences are MDHEN and SYDVKM. CDR3 region: CASGLAGVADTQYF. CDR3 nucleotides: TGTGCCAGCGGACTAGCGGGAGTCGCAGATACGCAGTATTTT. The complete variable domain, with remaining parts taken from reference TRBV28 and TRBJ2-3, reads DVKVTQSSRYLVKRTGEKVFLECVQDMDHENMFWYRQDPGLGLRLIYFSYDVKMKEKGDIPEGYSVSREKKERFSLILESASTNQTSMYLCASGLAGVADTQYFGPGTRLTVL.

This clone has only one observation. The rearrangement links TRBV7-8 to TRBJ2-3, with 8 nucleotides matching TRBD2. The length of the CDR3 is 16 residues. CDR1 SGHVS and CDR2 FQNEAQ come from the germline V gene. Trimming took 5 bases from V and 3 from J; bases not matched to a gene: 10. The CDR3: CASSPGGGFVTDTQYF. CDR3 DNA sequence: TGTGCCAGCAGCCCCGGGGGGGGGTTTGTAACAGATACGCAGTATTTT. The variable domain in full, completed from reference TRBV7-8 and TRBJ2-3, reads GAGVSQSPRYKVAKRGQDVALRCDPISGHVSLFWYQQALGQGPEFLTYFQNEAQLDKSGLPSDRFFAERPEGSVSTLKIQRTQQEDSAVYLCASSPGGGFVTDTQYFGPGTRLTVL.

This rearrangement joins TRBV7-2 to TRBJ2-7; 7 positions agree with TRBD2. Looked up from germline, CDR1 is SGHTA and CDR2 is FQGNSA. The CDR3 runs to 14 residues. V shed 5 bases, J shed 2 bases, and the junction held 6 bases outside the gene matches. The CDR3 coding sequence is TGTGCCAGCAGCCCGGGGGGACGGGCCTACGAGCAGTACTTC. Its translation: CASSPGGRAYEQYF.

A few counts support this clone. The CDR3: CASSVATSGGGNTDTQYF. The CDR3 coding sequence is TGTGCCAGCAGCGTAGCTACTAGCGGGGGAGGGAACACAGATACGCAGTATTTT. The rearrangement joins TRBV9 to TRBJ2-3; 11 positions match TRBD2. This CDR3 has 18 residues. Germline CDR1 and CDR2: SGDLS and YYNGEE. Unmatched junction bases numbered 8, after V lost 0 bases and J lost 2 bases.

V is TRBV2 and J is TRBJ1-1; the D gene is possibly TRBD1 (6 bases). V shed 10 bases and J shed 0 bases, with 18 bases lying between them. This CDR3 region has 15 residues. Germline lookup yields CDR1 SNHLY and CDR2 FYNNEI. The CDR3 bases are TGTGCCACCCACCTAGGGGGGGGCGTGAACACTGAAGCTTTCTTT. It encodes CATHLGGGVNTEAFF.

Only a few counts were recorded for this clone. This sequence joins TRBV6-5 and TRBJ1-1; D not certain. The CDR3 is made up of 14 amino acids. V was shortened by 4 bases and J by 3 bases, with 12 bases between the two germline ends. From germline, CDR1 is MNHEY and CDR2 SVGAGI. The CDR3 spells CASSWAMEDTEAFF. CDR3 DNA sequence: TGTGCCAGCAGTTGGGCGATGGAGGACACTGAAGCTTTCTTT.

This chain links TRBV30 with TRBJ1-4; a possible D gene is TRBD1 (5 bases). The CDR3 is 16 amino acids. Germline-derived CDR1 and CDR2 are GTSNPN and SVGIG (reference sequence). The V and J ends lost 0 bases and 2 bases respectively, with 13 bases between them. CDR3 nucleotides: TGTGCCTGGAGTGTACACAGGAGTTATACTAATGAAAAACTGTTTTTT. Its protein is CAWSVHRSYTNEKLFF.

J is TRBJ1-2 and V is TRBV7-3, with D perhaps TRBD1 (5 bases). V gave up 1 base and J gave up 8 bases, with 17 bases separating them. Germline lookup yields CDR1 SGHTA and CDR2 FQGTGA. This CDR3 contains 15 residues. The CDR3 loop reads CASSLNAGRSGGYTF. In nucleotides, the CDR3 is TGTGCCAGCAGCTTAAACGCAGGGAGGTCGGGGGGCTACACCTTC. Full variable domain (outside the CDR3, taken from reference TRBV7-3 and TRBJ1-2): GAGVSQTPSNKVTEKGKYVELRCDPISGHTALYWYRQSLGQGPEFLIYFQGTGAADDSGLPNDRFFAVRPEGSVSTLKIQRTERGDSAVYLCASSLNAGRSGGYTFGSGTRLTVV.

This chain uses TRBV6-6 with TRBJ1-6; D is unresolved. Germline loops: CDR1 MNHNY, CDR2 SVGAGI (reference sequence). The CDR3 has 14 amino acids. V was pared by 6 bases and J by 6 bases, with 12 bases between. Here the CDR3 DNA reads TGTGCCAGCAGGGGCCAGCCTGTTAATTCACCCCTCCACTTT. Amino acids: CASRGQPVNSPLHF.